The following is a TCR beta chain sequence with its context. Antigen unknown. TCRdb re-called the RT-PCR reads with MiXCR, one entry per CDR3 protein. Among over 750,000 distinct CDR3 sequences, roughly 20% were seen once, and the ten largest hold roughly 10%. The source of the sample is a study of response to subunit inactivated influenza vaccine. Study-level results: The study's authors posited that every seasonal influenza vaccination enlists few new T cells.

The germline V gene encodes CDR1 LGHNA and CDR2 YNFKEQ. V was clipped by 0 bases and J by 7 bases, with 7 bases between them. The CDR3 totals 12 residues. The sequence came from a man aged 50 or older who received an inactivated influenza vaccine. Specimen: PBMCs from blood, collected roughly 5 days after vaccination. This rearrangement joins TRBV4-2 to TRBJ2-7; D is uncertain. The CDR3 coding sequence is TGTGCCAGCAGCCAAGATAACTGGGAGCAGTACTTC. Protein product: CASSQDNWEQYF.